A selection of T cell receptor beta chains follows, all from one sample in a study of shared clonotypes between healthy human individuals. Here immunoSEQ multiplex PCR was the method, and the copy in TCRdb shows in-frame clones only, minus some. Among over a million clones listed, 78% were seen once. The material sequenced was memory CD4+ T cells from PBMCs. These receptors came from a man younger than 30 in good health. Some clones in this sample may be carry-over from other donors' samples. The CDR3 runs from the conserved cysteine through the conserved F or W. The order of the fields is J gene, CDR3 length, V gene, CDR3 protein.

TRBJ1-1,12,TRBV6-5,CASTGANTEAFF
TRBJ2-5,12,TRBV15,CATSRDAATQYF
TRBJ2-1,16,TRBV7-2,CASSLGPSGIFYEQFF
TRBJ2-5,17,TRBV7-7,CASSYQPGRSGQETQYF
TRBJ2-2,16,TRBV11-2,CASSARTGADTGELFF
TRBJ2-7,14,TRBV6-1,CASSEMDRSYEQYF
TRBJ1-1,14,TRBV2,CASSVMPGNTEAFF
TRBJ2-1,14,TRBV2,CASSDWTSSSEQFF
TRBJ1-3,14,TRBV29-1,CSVIGQGGGNTIYF
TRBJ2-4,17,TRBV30,CAWTAFQASGRWSIQYF
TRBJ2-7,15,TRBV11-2,CASSGLAGATGEQYF
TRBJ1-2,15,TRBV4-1,CASSQEFTFNYGYTF
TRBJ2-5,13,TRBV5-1,CASSLGGQETQYF
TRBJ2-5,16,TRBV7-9,CASSLDGQGARETQYF
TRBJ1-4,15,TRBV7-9,CASSWDRGRGEKLFF